This TCR beta chain came from a study of neurological immune-mediated disorders. General study results and limits: None of the CDR3 amino acid sequences of expanded clones recurred across subjects, suggesting private repertoires in all groups.

This CDR3 has 13 amino acids. V was shortened by 4 bases and J by 5 bases, with 12 bases between the two germline ends. Germline-derived CDR1 and CDR2 are SGDLS and YYNGEE. Each sorted-subset library came from 800,000 to 1,000,000 CD4+ or CD8+ T cells. This clonotype was detected many times. Its antigen is undetermined. From the 5' RACE reads, TCRdb called clonotypes with MiXCR, one entry per CDR3 protein. Of some 35,000 distinct CDR3 sequences in the sample, around a tenth are singletons; the top ten hold less than 5%. The chain has TRBV9 and TRBJ1-1, with D perhaps TRBD1 (5 bases). The sequenced sample consisted of CD4+ T cells from blood. The sequence derives from a woman in her twenties or thirties with HTLV-1-associated myelopathy (HAM/TSP). The chain's CDR3 is CASSYHGGTEAFF. CDR3 nucleotide sequence: TGTGCCAGCAGCTACCACGGGGGGACTGAAGCTTTCTTT.